This T cell receptor (beta chain) emerged from a study of cytomegalovirus exposure and HLA in healthy donors. Study at large: In an early release, HLA-typed donors contributed tens of millions of unique TCR sequences. General study findings and limits: In vitro assays verified that three CMV-associated chains recognized CMV antigens specifically. Associated with HLA alleles at 0.05 false discovery rate in a later analysis were 16,951 TCR beta sequences.

Vbeta (60) and Jbeta (13) primers were used in the PCR. Clones were read by immunoSEQ multiplex PCR, and TCRdb kept only the in-frame ones, dropping some. The table has over 80,000 clones, approximately 80% seen once. Germline lookup yields CDR1 SGHAT and CDR2 FQNNGV. Trimming cost V 5 bases and J 4 bases; bases outside gene matches: 7. The length of the CDR3 is 17 residues. For this clone: What it binds is unknown.

Sequenced: PBMCs. The source is a man in his forties in good health and CMV-seronegative. V is TRBV11-2 and J is TRBJ2-5; 16 bases align to TRBD2. The CDR3: CASSKGTSGGVVETQYF. As DNA, the CDR3 is TGTGCCAGCAGCAAGGGGACTAGCGGGGGGGTAGTAGAGACCCAGTACTTC.